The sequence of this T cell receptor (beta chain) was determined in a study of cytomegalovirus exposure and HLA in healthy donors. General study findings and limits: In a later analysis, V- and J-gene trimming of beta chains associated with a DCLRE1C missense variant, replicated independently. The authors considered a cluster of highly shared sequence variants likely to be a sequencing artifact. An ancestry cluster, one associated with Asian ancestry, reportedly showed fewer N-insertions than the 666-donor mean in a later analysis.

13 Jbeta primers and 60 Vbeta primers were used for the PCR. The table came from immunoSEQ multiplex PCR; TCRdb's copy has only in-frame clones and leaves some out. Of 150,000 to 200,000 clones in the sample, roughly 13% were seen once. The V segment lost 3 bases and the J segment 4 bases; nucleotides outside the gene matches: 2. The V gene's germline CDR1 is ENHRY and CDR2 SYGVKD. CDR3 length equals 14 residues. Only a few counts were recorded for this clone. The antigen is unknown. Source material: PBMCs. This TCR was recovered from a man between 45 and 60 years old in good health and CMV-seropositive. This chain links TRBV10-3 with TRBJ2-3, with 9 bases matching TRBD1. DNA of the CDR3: TGTGCCATCAGTGACGGGACAGGGTCAGATACGCAGTATTTT. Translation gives CAISDGTGSDTQYF.